Listed below are T cell receptor beta chains from one sample, sequenced in a study of cytomegalovirus exposure and HLA in healthy donors. Clones were read by immunoSEQ multiplex PCR, and TCRdb kept only the in-frame ones, dropping some. Here the sample spans 150,000 to 200,000 clones, about 81% being singletons. Sequenced: PBMCs. All receptors come from a man younger than 30 in good health and CMV-seronegative. Each CDR3 is given with its conserved first and last residue. The D gene is left open where the match is weak. Clone size is not always given. Where it is, it says once, few, many or a class for expanded clones.

13	NA	TRBV7-9	TRBJ1-6	few	TGTGCCAGCAGCTTAGCGCAGGGTGGGTCCCTCCACTTT	CASSLAQGGSLHF
15	NA	TRBV6-1	TRBJ2-1	few	TGTGCCAGCAGTGAACTCGGGGTCTCCTACAATGAGCAGTTCTTC	CASSELGVSYNEQFF
14	TRBD1	TRBV5-5	TRBJ1-2	few	TGTGCCAGCAGCTTGGGGGACAGCAAATATGGCTACACCTTC	CASSLGDSKYGYTF
12	TRBD2	TRBV13	TRBJ2-1	NA	TGTGCCAGCAGCCGTGCGGGAGGGGAGCAGTTCTTC	CASSRAGGEQFF
15	TRBD2	TRBV7-8	TRBJ2-1	NA	TGTGCCAGCAGCGCATTAGCGGGAACCTACAATGAGCAGTTCTTC	CASSALAGTYNEQFF
17	TRBD2	TRBV11-1	TRBJ2-3	NA	TGTGCCAGCAGCTTATGGACTAGCGGGAGCATCACAGATACGCAGTATTTT	CASSLWTSGSITDTQYF
15	NA	TRBV2	TRBJ2-7	NA	TGTGCCAGCACTACACGTGGGGGGTTGAGCTACGAGCAGTACTTC	CASTTRGGLSYEQYF
15	TRBD1	TRBV4-3	TRBJ1-5	NA	TGCGCCAGCAGCCAAGATACAGGGGTGAATCAGCCCCAGCATTTT	CASSQDTGVNQPQHF
15	TRBD1	TRBV28	TRBJ1-5	NA	TGTGCCAGCCACTCTGGACAGGGGGGAAATCAGCCCCAGCATTTT	CASHSGQGGNQPQHF
15	NA	TRBV29-1	TRBJ2-2	NA	TGCAGCGTTGAACGATGGGAGACAACTCAGGGGGAGCTGTTTTTT	CSVERWETTQGELFF
15	TRBD1	TRBV5-4	TRBJ2-7	once	TGTGCCAGCAGTCAAACTGGGACAGGGACCGGTTGGCAGTACTTC	CASSQTGTGTGWQYF
16	TRBD2	TRBV19	TRBJ2-1	once	TGTGCCAGTACTTATAGCGGGGGGTACTCCTACAATGAGCAGTTCTTC	CASTYSGGYSYNEQFF
14	TRBD2	TRBV2	TRBJ2-2	NA	TGTGCCTTCCGAGCGGGAGCGTACACCGGGGAGCTGTTTTTT	CAFRAGAYTGELFF
15	TRBD1	TRBV25-1	TRBJ1-4	NA	TGTGCCAGCAGTGACCTTAGGGGGCTGTCTGAAAAACTGTTTTTT	CASSDLRGLSEKLFF
14	TRBD1	TRBV5-6	TRBJ2-1	NA	TGTGCCAGCAGCCTGGACAGGAGATCCAATGAGCAGTTCTTC	CASSLDRRSNEQFF
14	NA	TRBV7-9	TRBJ2-7	NA	TGTGCCAGCAGCCCGACTACGGGCTCCTACGAGCAGTACTTC	CASSPTTGSYEQYF
14	NA	TRBV4-2	TRBJ1-5	NA	TGTGCCAGCAGCCCCAGGGATAGCAATCAGCCCCAGCATTTT	CASSPRDSNQPQHF
16	NA	TRBV6-1	TRBJ1-6	NA	TGTGCCAGCAGTGAAACAGGGATCGCCTATAATTCACCCCTCCACTTT	CASSETGIAYNSPLHF
15	NA	TRBV7-9	TRBJ1-4	NA	TGTTCCAGCAGCGTGGGAGACGGAGGCTTTGGAAAACTGTTTTTT	CSSSVGDGGFGKLFF
15	TRBD2	TRBV30	TRBJ2-1	few	TGTGCCGCCGCCCAAGGACTAGCGGGAGTGGGTGAGCAGTTCTTC	CAAAQGLAGVGEQFF
13	NA	TRBV9	TRBJ1-2	NA	TGTGCCAGCAGCGTAGACCCCTCAGGAGGCTACACCTTC	CASSVDPSGGYTF
13	NA	TRBV28	TRBJ2-7	NA	TGTGCCAGCAGTTTATACAGGGTATACGAGCAGTACTTC	CASSLYRVYEQYF
13	NA	TRBV29-1	TRBJ1-2	few	TGCAGCGTTGACGTGGGGGCGGGCTATGGCTACACCTTC	CSVDVGAGYGYTF
15	TRBD2	TRBV6-5	TRBJ2-2	few	TGTGCCAGCAACCTAGCGGGGTGGAACACCGGGGAGCTGTTTTTT	CASNLAGWNTGELFF
14	TRBD2	TRBV5-1	TRBJ2-7	NA	TGCGCCAGCAGCCCGGGGGGTAGACTTCGCGAGCAGTACTTC	CASSPGGRLREQYF
17	TRBD2	TRBV4-1	TRBJ2-3	NA	TGCGCCAGCAGCCAAGCGGGGGGGCCAAAAAGCACAGATACGCAGTATTTT	CASSQAGGPKSTDTQYF
14	NA	TRBV9	TRBJ2-5	NA	TGTGCCAGCAGTCGGGGGTTCGGGGAAGAGACCCAGTACTTC	CASSRGFGEETQYF
12	NA	TRBV7-9	TRBJ2-7	NA	TGTGCCAGCGGAGGCCGAGCCTACGAGCAGTACTTC	CASGGRAYEQYF